This record looks at one TCR beta chain sequence and its context. This clone was seen ten or more times. Its antigen has not been determined. Base qualities are missing; no much larger clone stands one base away. This sample was taken from a study of shared clonotypes between healthy human individuals (TCRdb year 2020). Context from the whole study: The cohort included a few men and a couple of women between 18 and 49 years of age. For each donor, CD4 naive and CD4 memory were each given three plates, CD8 naive was given two plates, and CD8 memory was given one plate. To estimate repertoire size and how much clonotype sharing occurs between individuals, the study deeply sequenced the blood TCR repertoires of a handful of healthy adults. Libraries were prepared and TCR repertoires were sequenced by different laboratories using diverse techniques, in order to increase sequencing depth and limit assay-specific biases. Each donor's leukapheresis produced roughly between roughly 0.85 and 10 billion PBMCs. Results the study describes overall, beyond this receptor: Sampling was restricted to blood, and TCR repertoires in tissue are likely to differ from TCR repertoires in blood. Estimated clonotype richness was generally larger for naive than for memory subsets. About 5% of naive CD4, around 4% of naive CD8, 2.3% of memory CD4, and around 0.42% of memory CD8 clonotypes were shared across a few donors. Pairwise subsampling indicated that sequencing depth was expected to affect the degree of clonotype sharing among donors. The small number of donors limited the genetic and exposure-history diversity represented. Even with the large sequencing depth, rarefaction of the sorted-subset datasets indicated that sequencing was incomplete. Compared with non-shared clonotypes, the clonotypes found in all four sorted-subset donors had higher generation probabilities.

Using the deep immunoSEQ assay, multiplex PCR amplified TCR CDR3 regions from genomic DNA. Extracted genomic DNA from each cell subset was distributed evenly across all wells of several immunoSEQ 96-well plates, and each plate was treated as a replicate. For sorted subsets, roughly 200 ng of genomic DNA, equivalent to roughly 30,000 T cell genomes, went into each replicate PCR. The purified libraries were quantified using a Qubit 3.0 fluorometer, sized with a Bioanalyzer 2100, and then quantified again using the KAPA Library Quantification kit. Every immunoSEQ 96-well plate was sequenced on a dedicated single-read 150-cycle Illumina NextSeq 550 flow cell. For the original study's pipeline: Because the immunoSEQ output held only junctional sequences and lacked quality scores, the filtering could not match the filtering applied to full-length reads. To assign V/J genes and CDR3, sequences were annotated using PyIR, a Python wrapper for IgBLAST v1.9, with IMGT germline references. Reads were filtered out if the reads had weak V/J assignments (E-value above 1e-6), no CDR3, stop codons, out-of-frame junctions, or ambiguous translated residues. V3J clonotypes were defined by identical inferred V gene, J gene, and CDR3 amino acid sequence. The percentage overlap between two repertoires was calculated by dividing the number of shared unique clonotypes by the size of the smaller repertoire. Repertoire richness was assessed with RTK rarefaction, the Chao1 estimator, and Recon v2.1 estimates of unobserved clonotypes. Generation probabilities for all TCRbeta clonotypes obtained by the gDNA method from a handful of donors were computed using OLGA. TCRdb limited this immuneACCESS table to in-frame rearrangements with V and J called. A share of clones is missing; checked studies link under half to unresolved V genes, and the rest is unexplained. The V and J calls and clone size were taken over from that table, and D and trimming were inferred from the DNA. The table for this sample lists about 770,000 clones; around 70% of them were counted only once. The leading ten clones occupy around 1.8% of the sample.

Donors were healthy HIV-negative adults with no recently reported acute infections or vaccinations. Every donor was a Caucasian adult living in Nashville, Tennessee, USA. CD4+ T cells were enriched by magnetic negative selection; naive cells were then positively selected on CD45RA, and the negative fraction formed the memory subset. Blood was obtained by leukapheresis, after which PBMCs were separated by Ficoll-Histopaque density gradient centrifugation and cryopreserved in liquid nitrogen vapor phase. Analytical flow cytometry was used to check the purity and quantity of every magnetically sorted T cell population. Each sorted fraction had its genomic DNA isolated and then quantified by UV absorbance on a Nanodrop 2000c. This receptor was taken from a woman in her twenties or thirties in good health. Sequenced sample: memory CD4+ T cells sorted from blood. The cell subset or site label of this sample denotes: CD45RA-negative fraction.

The sequenced DNA: TGTGCCAGCCCCCGTCAGCGGGAGGCAACCTACGAGCAGTACTTC. It translates to CASPRQREATYEQYF. The sequence links TRBV2 to TRBJ2-7, with 9 central nucleotides matching TRBD2. CDR1 and CDR2, looked up from the germline V gene, are SNHLY and FYNNEI. V has 8 bases trimmed and J has 2 bases trimmed; junction bases matching no gene number 10. CDR3 length: 15 amino acids, cysteine to phenylalanine. Only the CDR3 part of the read is kept: 45 bases, read in frame from the first base.